These T cell receptor beta chains were read from a single sample in a study of T cell responses to AZD1222 COVID-19 vaccine. Measured with immunoSEQ multiplex PCR; TCRdb has only the in-frame clones, and not every one. Of tens of thousands of clones in the sample, 89% were seen once. The material sequenced was peripheral blood, taken on day 0 of AZD1222 vaccination. The receptors were gathered from an adult in good health. Each CDR3 is given with its conserved first and last residue. The D gene is left open where the match is weak. Only part of the rows carry a size: once, few, many, or a class if the clone is expanded.

D gene,V gene,clone size,J gene,CDR3 protein,CDR3 DNA
NA,TRBV2,NA,TRBJ1-6,CASKSHNSPLHF,TGTGCCAGCAAGAGCCATAATTCACCCCTCCACTTT
NA,TRBV7-9,few,TRBJ1-2,CASSLGTANYGYTF,TGTGCCAGCAGCTTAGGGACAGCAAACTATGGCTACACCTTC
NA,TRBV2,NA,TRBJ1-1,CASRLLQGWRTEAFF,TGTGCCAGCAGGCTCTTACAGGGTTGGAGAACTGAAGCTTTCTTT
NA,TRBV14,NA,TRBJ2-5,CASSPDLGLAAYQETQYF,TGTGCCAGCAGCCCAGACCTGGGTTTAGCGGCTTACCAAGAGACCCAGTACTTC
NA,TRBV30,NA,TRBJ1-5,CAWSAGGSQPQHF,TGTGCCTGGAGTGCGGGGGGTAGTCAGCCCCAGCATTTT
NA,TRBV5-5,NA,TRBJ2-3,CASSGWAGSTDTQYF,TGTGCCAGCAGCGGTTGGGCGGGGAGCACAGATACGCAGTATTTT
TRBD2,TRBV28,NA,TRBJ2-3,CASSLRLAGGPTTQKADTQYF,TGTGCCAGCAGTCTAAGACTAGCGGGAGGGCCCACCACGCAGAAGGCAGATACGCAGTATTTT
NA,TRBV27,NA,TRBJ1-6,CASSFPGTPLHF,TGTGCCAGCAGTTTTCCGGGGACACCCCTCCACTTT
NA,TRBV28,NA,TRBJ2-3,CASSSRDTQYF,TGTGCCAGCAGTTCTAGAGATACGCAGTATTTT
NA,TRBV10-2,NA,TRBJ2-7,CASSESRLTGAKYEQYF,TGCGCCAGCAGTGAGTCCCGACTGACAGGTGCTAAATACGAGCAGTACTTC
NA,TRBV5-6,NA,TRBJ2-7,CASSFGSGTARVEQYF,TGTGCCAGCAGCTTTGGGTCCGGGACTGCCCGCGTGGAGCAGTACTTC
NA,TRBV2,NA,TRBJ2-1,CASSVVRNEQFF,TGTGCCAGCAGCGTTGTTCGTAATGAGCAGTTCTTC
NA,TRBV3-1/TRBV3-2,NA,TRBJ2-7,CASSQRGLYEQYF,TGTGCCAGCAGCCAACGGGGACTCTACGAGCAGTACTTC
NA,TRBV10-3,NA,TRBJ1-5,CAISGQLQLSNQPQHF,TGTGCCATCAGTGGCCAATTACAGCTTAGCAATCAGCCCCAGCATTTT
TRBD2,TRBV27,once,TRBJ2-7,CASSLRLAGIYEQYF,TGTGCCAGCAGTTTACGGCTAGCGGGAATATACGAGCAGTACTTC